Listed below are T cell receptor beta chains from one sample, sequenced in a study of cytomegalovirus exposure and HLA in healthy donors. TCRdb's copy holds only in-frame clones and misses some; the assay was immunoSEQ multiplex PCR. The table has some 180,000 clones, 70% to 90% seen once; the top ten hold under 3%. The specimen was PBMCs. These receptors were collected from a woman in her 50s in good health and CMV-seronegative. CDR3s include the opening cysteine and the closing phenylalanine or tryptophan. D genes are given only for firm matches. Size is omitted from some rows. Given values are once, few, many or a class for expanded clones.

TRBJ2-3 TRBD2 - TRBV5-1 TGCGCCAGCAGCTTGGGACTAGCGGGAGGGACAGATACGCAGTATTTT CASSLGLAGGTDTQYF
TRBJ1-4 - - TRBV29-1 TGCAGCGTTGTGGGCAGTTATAATGAAAAACTGTTTTTT CSVVGSYNEKLFF
TRBJ2-7 - - TRBV11-2 TGTGCCAGCAGCTCCCCAACCTACGAGCAGTACTTC CASSSPTYEQYF
TRBJ1-1 - - TRBV12-5 TGTGCTAGTGGTTTGGGATACAGGGCGATGAACACTGAAGCTTTCTTT CASGLGYRAMNTEAFF
TRBJ2-1 TRBD1 - TRBV7-8 TGTGCCAGCAGCAAAACCCGACGGGGACAGGGGGGATCGTACCACAATGAGCAGTTCTTC CASSKTRRGQGGSYHNEQFF
TRBJ2-1 - - TRBV11-2 TGTGCCAGCAGCTTGGGCCCATCCCAGGCTAATGAGCAGTTCTTC CASSLGPSQANEQFF
TRBJ2-2 - - TRBV29-1 TGCAGCGTTGATGAGACCGGGGAGCTGTTTTTT CSVDETGELFF
TRBJ2-7 TRBD1 once TRBV30 TGTGCCTGGAGTGTAGGACAGGGGGCCTACGAGCAGTACTTC CAWSVGQGAYEQYF
TRBJ2-7 - - TRBV5-1 TGCGCCACCAGACAGTCCCCAATCACCTACGAGCAGTACTTC CATRQSPITYEQYF
TRBJ2-3 TRBD2 - TRBV13 TGTGCCAGCAGCTTAAGGGTAGCGGGAGGAGATACGCAGTATTTT CASSLRVAGGDTQYF
TRBJ2-2 - - TRBV7-3 TGTGCCAGCAGCTTCTCGAGGGATTCCGGGGAGCTGTTTTTT CASSFSRDSGELFF
TRBJ1-1 - - TRBV15 TGTGCCACCAGCAGAGAGGCCCGGGCTGAAGCTTTCTTT CATSREARAEAFF
TRBJ2-3 TRBD1 - TRBV5-1 TGCGCCAGCAGCGGGACAGGGGGCGCGGGAGATACGCAGTATTTT CASSGTGGAGDTQYF
TRBJ1-1 TRBD1 - TRBV12-5 TGTGCTAGTGGTATCTCGGGACAGGGGACATATCGTACTGAAGCTTTCTTT CASGISGQGTYRTEAFF
TRBJ2-7 - once TRBV29-1 TGCAGCGTTGACGGTTTGGCAGGGAATACCTACGAGCAGTACTTC CSVDGLAGNTYEQYF
TRBJ1-2 - - TRBV30 TGTGCCTGGAGTTCCCCGAGACAGGTTAACTATGGCTACACCTTC CAWSSPRQVNYGYTF
TRBJ2-3 - once TRBV28 TGTGCCAGCAGTCTAACAGGGATCGTATCGGATACGCAGTATTTT CASSLTGIVSDTQYF
TRBJ2-7 TRBD2 - TRBV7-2 TGTGCCAGCAGCTTAGAGGTACGAGCGGGGAGCTCCTACGAGCAGTACTTC CASSLEVRAGSSYEQYF
TRBJ1-1 TRBD1 once TRBV29-1 TGCAGCGTTGAAGGACTTCGGGACAGTGCTTTCTTT CSVEGLRDSAFF
TRBJ1-5 - few TRBV28 TGTGCCAGCAGCTCAGCGGGGGCGCATAGCAATCAGCCCCAGCATTTT CASSSAGAHSNQPQHF
TRBJ2-2 - once TRBV5-1 TGCGCCAGCAGCTTGGCCGGAATCAACCTTTCGGGCGGGGAGCTGTTTTTT CASSLAGINLSGGELFF
TRBJ2-7 - - TRBV7-9 TGTTCCAGCAGCCGGGATTCCTACGAGCAGTACTTC CSSSRDSYEQYF
TRBJ2-7 - once TRBV19 TGTGCCAGTAGGAGGCTAGCGAGCTCCTACGAGCAGTACTTC CASRRLASSYEQYF
TRBJ2-1 TRBD2 - TRBV29-1 TGCAGCGTCTATAGCTGGACTAGCGGAGTCATTTGGGACAATGAGCAGTTCTTC CSVYSWTSGVIWDNEQFF
TRBJ2-7 TRBD2 - TRBV11-2 TGTGCCAGCAGCATGGGCAGCGGGAGTCACTACGAGCAGTACTTC CASSMGSGSHYEQYF
TRBJ2-3 TRBD2 - TRBV2 TGTGCCAGCAGCGGCATGGGAGGGGCTGGAGATACGCAGTATTTT CASSGMGGAGDTQYF
TRBJ2-7 TRBD2 - TRBV11-2 TGTGCCAGCAGCTTCGCTAGCGGGAGATCCTACGAGCAGTACTTC CASSFASGRSYEQYF
TRBJ2-1 - few TRBV14 TGTGCCAGCAGCCAAGATAGGAGCCATGAGCAGTTCTTC CASSQDRSHEQFF
TRBJ2-3 - - TRBV7-8 TGTGCCAGCAGCTTAGCGGGCCAAGTGAACACAGATACGCAGTATTTT CASSLAGQVNTDTQYF
TRBJ2-1 TRBD2 - TRBV18 TGTGCCAGCTCGCCCGGCCGGGTGAGACTAGCGGGACATGAGCAGTTCTTC CASSPGRVRLAGHEQFF
TRBJ2-1 - - TRBV28 TGTGCCAGCAGACCGACCTTGGGTGGGGGCAGGTTGAGCTACAATGAGCAGTTCTTC CASRPTLGGGRLSYNEQFF
TRBJ1-6 TRBD1 - TRBV19 TGTGCCAGTAGTCCTGTAACAGGGGTTAATTCACCCCTCCACTTT CASSPVTGVNSPLHF
TRBJ2-2 TRBD2 once TRBV30 TGTGCCTGGAGGGGACTAGCGGGAGGTATCGCCGGGGAGCTGTTTTTT CAWRGLAGGIAGELFF
TRBJ1-5 - - TRBV28 TGTGCCAGCAGTTTATGGGGGGGGCATCAGCCCCAGCATTTT CASSLWGGHQPQHF